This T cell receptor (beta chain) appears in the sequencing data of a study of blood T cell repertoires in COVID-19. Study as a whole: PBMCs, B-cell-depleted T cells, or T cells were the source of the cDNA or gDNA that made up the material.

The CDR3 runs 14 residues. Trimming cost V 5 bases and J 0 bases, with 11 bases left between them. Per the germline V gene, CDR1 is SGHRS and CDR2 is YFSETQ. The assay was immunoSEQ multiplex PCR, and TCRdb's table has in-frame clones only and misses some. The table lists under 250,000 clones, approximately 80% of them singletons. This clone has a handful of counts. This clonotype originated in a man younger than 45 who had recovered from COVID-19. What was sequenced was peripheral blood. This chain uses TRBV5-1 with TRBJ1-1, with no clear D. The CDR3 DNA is TGCGCCAGCAGTGTGACACGCGTGAACACTGAAGCTTTCTTT. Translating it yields CASSVTRVNTEAFF.